A single T cell receptor (beta chain) is shown here with its context. Method: immunoSEQ multiplex PCR; TCRdb's copy keeps in-frame clones and lacks some. Here the sample spans 50,000 to 55,000 clones, roughly 87% being singletons. The data originate from a study of control samples from healthy donors and cancer patients. Per germline, CDR1 MNHEY and CDR2 SMNVEV (reference sequence). The length of the CDR3 is 15 residues. The V end lost 5 bases, the J end lost 0 bases, and 13 bases lay between the germline ends. Sequenced material: PBMCs. This chain joins TRBV27 and TRBJ1-2, with D possibly TRBD1 on 5 matching bases. The receptor's source is a man aged 35-49 years with colorectal cancer. The CDR3 bases are TGTGCCAGCAGTCCCGGGACGGACCCTAACTATGGCTACACCTTC. Its protein product is CASSPGTDPNYGYTF.